Following are 17 T cell receptor beta chains from one sample sequenced in a study of T cell changes during pregnancy in multiple sclerosis. The table came from immunoSEQ multiplex PCR; TCRdb's copy has only in-frame clones and leaves some out. The sample lists some 80,000 clones; 94% were seen once. The source was CD4+ T cells from peripheral blood mononuclear cells, collected after pregnancy. The source is a female donor with multiple sclerosis, enrolled in a pregnancy study.

The table lists this clone with a count of one. This rearrangement joins TRBV18 to TRBJ2-5, with a weak D call TRBD2 (6 bases). Trimming pared 4 bases from V and 5 bases from J, leaving 17 bases between. CDR1 is KGHSH and CDR2 is LQKENI in the germline V gene. The CDR3 is 15 amino acids. CDR3 DNA: TGTGCCAGCTCACATAGCGGCCCAGGTCGGGAGACCCAGTACTTC. It yields the protein CASSHSGPGRETQYF. Filled out from reference TRBV18 and TRBJ2-5, the complete variable domain reads NAGVMQNPRHLVRRRGQEARLRCSPMKGHSHVYWYRQLPEEGLKFMVYLQKENIIDESGMPKERFSAEFPKEGPSILRIQQVVRGDSAAYFCASSHSGPGRETQYFGPGTRLLVL.

This clone was picked up one time. This chain links TRBV29-1 with TRBJ2-1; the match to TRBD2 covers 7 bases. Germline assignment: CDR1 SQVTM and CDR2 ANQGSEA. V trimming: 7 bases; J trimming: 12 bases; junction bases outside the gene matches: 6. The CDR3 loop spans 10 amino acids. The CDR3 sequence: CSAWGGTQFF. The CDR3 bases are TGCAGCGCCTGGGGGGGAACGCAGTTCTTC.

The chain joins TRBV9 to TRBJ2-3; a weak D match, TRBD1 (6 bases). V lost 3 bases to trimming and J lost 4 bases, with 18 bases between them. CDR3 length: 16 amino acids. Germline V lookup: CDR1 SGDLS, CDR2 YYNGEE. The CDR3 protein is CASSDPGHPESDTQYF. The CDR3 nucleotides are TGTGCCAGCAGCGACCCGGGACACCCGGAGTCAGATACGCAGTATTTT. The full variable domain, with the rest looked up from reference TRBV9 and TRBJ2-3, is DSGVTQTPKHLITATGQRVTLRCSPRSGDLSVYWYQQSLDQGLQFLIQYYNGEERAKGNILERFSAQQFPDLHSELNLSSLELGDSALYFCASSDPGHPESDTQYFGPGTRLTVL.

The chain couples TRBV5-5 to TRBJ2-7; possible D gene TRBD1, 6 bases. CDR1 and CDR2 (germline): SGHKS, YYEKEE (reference sequence). V lost 5 bases and J 3 bases, leaving 15 bases between the germline ends. The CDR3 runs to 14 residues. The DNA of the CDR3 is TGTGCCAGCAGTCCTGGGACACGCGACTACGAGCAGTACTTC. This translates into CASSPGTRDYEQYF.

The chain links TRBV10-3 to TRBJ2-3; 8 bases agree with TRBD1. Germline V gene sequence: CDR1 ENHRY, CDR2 SYGVKD. The CDR3 has 15 amino acids. Trimming removed 4 bases from V and 3 bases from J; junction bases left unmatched: 6. The CDR3 is CAISVAGGGTDTQYF. Written as DNA, the CDR3 is TGTGCCATCAGTGTTGCAGGGGGCGGTACAGATACGCAGTATTTT.

The J gene is TRBJ2-6, the V gene TRBV7-9; 8 nucleotides match TRBD1. The CDR3 is made up of 17 amino acids. Germline V gene data show CDR1 as SEHNR and CDR2 as FQNEAQ (reference sequence). V lost 4 bases, J lost 0 bases, and 5 bases stayed unmatched. The CDR3 sequence: CASSSGTGDSGANVLTF. As DNA, the CDR3 is TGTGCCAGCAGCTCCGGGACAGGCGACTCTGGGGCCAACGTCCTGACTTTC.

V usage is TRBV7-2 and J usage is TRBJ2-2; 9 bases map to TRBD1. With V trimmed by 6 bases and J by 4 bases, 9 bases remained unmatched. The CDR3 is made up of 16 amino acids. Germline loops: CDR1 SGHTA, CDR2 FQGNSA. CDR3 DNA sequence: TGTGCCAGCAGGGAGACCGGGACAGGGCGCACCGGGGAGCTGTTTTTT. Translated, it gives CASRETGTGRTGELFF.

V usage is TRBV5-6 and J usage is TRBJ2-1; 10 bases agree with TRBD2. CDR1 and CDR2 from the germline V gene are SGHDT and YYEEEE. CDR3 length: 16 amino acids. The V gene end was trimmed by 6 bases and the J gene end by 4 bases; junction bases not matched to a gene: 10. The CDR3 bases are TGTGCCAGCAACCACCTTAGCGGGAGGATTTACAATGAGCAGTTCTTC. This translates into CASNHLSGRIYNEQFF.

V and J are TRBV5-4 and TRBJ2-1, with D tentatively TRBD2 (6 bases). V lost 4 bases and J lost 5, with 13 bases in between. The CDR3 runs 14 residues. CDR1 SGHNT and CDR2 YYREEE come from the germline V gene (reference sequence). This CDR3 is CASSGRESDNEQFF. The CDR3 DNA follows: TGTGCCAGCAGCGGCCGGGAGAGCGACAATGAGCAGTTCTTC.

V gene TRBV7-2 combines with J gene TRBJ2-1; TRBD2 matches 7 bases. The V gene's germline CDR1 is SGHTA and CDR2 FQGNSA. This CDR3 region has 16 residues. Trimming at V came to 1 base and at J to 3 bases, leaving 6 bases not matched to a gene. The CDR3 DNA is TGTGCCAGCAGCTTAGTTCGGGGAGGGGACTACAATGAGCAGTTCTTC. Protein sequence: CASSLVRGGDYNEQFF.

This chain uses TRBV6-5 with TRBJ2-1, with a tentative D call TRBD2 (5 bases). Germline CDR1 is MNHEY and CDR2 is SVGAGI. The germline V and J ends were trimmed by 8 bases and 9 bases, with 14 bases remaining between them. The CDR3 extends over 12 amino acids. This CDR3 reads CASLTPGSEQFF. In nucleotides, the CDR3 is TGTGCCAGCCTGACTCCTGGGAGTGAGCAGTTCTTC.

The rearrangement links TRBV14 to TRBJ2-3, with 15 bases identical to TRBD2. V dropped 4 bases and J dropped 2; count of bases not matched to a gene: 1. Germline V CDR1 and CDR2: SGHDN, FVKESK. The CDR3 is 16 residues long. CDR3 sequence (DNA): TGTGCCAGCAGCCGGACTAGCGGGAGGGCCACAGATACGCAGTATTTT. This gives the protein CASSRTSGRATDTQYF.

V gene TRBV28 combines with J gene TRBJ2-5; D is undetermined. Germline V CDR1 and CDR2: MDHEN, SYDVKM. The CDR3 has 13 amino acids. V lost 3 bases and J lost 5, with 10 bases in between. As DNA, the CDR3 is TGTGCCAGCAGTTTGGGCAGGCTCGAGACCCAGTACTTC. Protein sequence: CASSLGRLETQYF.

This rearrangement joins TRBV5-5 to TRBJ1-4; 9 bases align to TRBD1. The CDR3 has 14 residues. Germline lookup yields CDR1 SGHKS and CDR2 YYEKEE (reference sequence). With 3 bases clipped from V and 7 bases from J, the junction kept 4 bases outside the gene matches. The CDR3 nucleotides read TGTGCCAGCAGCTCAGGGACAGGGCGTGAAAAACTGTTTTTT. This sequence encodes CASSSGTGREKLFF.

The chain combines TRBV28 with TRBJ1-2, with D perhaps matching TRBD1 (5 bases). The CDR3 totals 14 residues. Germline lookup yields CDR1 MDHEN and CDR2 SYDVKM. Trimming left V 1 base short and J 8 bases short, with 14 bases between. The CDR3 DNA reads as TGTGCCAGCAGTTTATATTTCAGGGAGGGAGGCTACACCTTC. Amino acid sequence: CASSLYFREGGYTF.

The rearrangement uses TRBV7-2 and TRBJ2-1; 10 bases map to TRBD2. The trim removed 2 bases at V and 3 bases at J, leaving 10 bases unmatched. The CDR3 extends over 18 amino acids. The germline CDR1 and CDR2 sequences are SGHTA and FQGNSA. The CDR3 spells CASSLQQRTSGYYNEQFF. In nucleotides, the CDR3 is TGTGCCAGCAGCTTACAACAACGGACTAGCGGATACTACAATGAGCAGTTCTTC.

The rearrangement joins TRBV5-3 to TRBJ1-2; weak D call: TRBD1 (5 bases). TRBV5-3 is an ORF; its function is uncertain. The V end was cut by 2 bases, the J end by 6 bases, with 11 bases between. The CDR3 is 13 residues long. CDR3 DNA sequence: TGTGCCAGAAGCTTACAGGTTCAGCATGGCTACACCTTC. Amino acid sequence: CARSLQVQHGYTF.